These T cell receptor beta chains were read from a single sample in a study of T cell responses to AZD1222 COVID-19 vaccine. Assay: immunoSEQ multiplex PCR; the TCRdb copy retains only in-frame clones and omits some. The sample lists some 180,000 clones, about 93% occurring once. Sequences were derived from peripheral blood, sampled 28 days after the second AZD1222 dose. Receptors originate from an adult who received the AZD1222 COVID-19 vaccine. CDR3s include the opening cysteine and the closing phenylalanine or tryptophan.

CASKVGDYTEAFF | TRBV5-1
CASSLAPRVDTEAFF | TRBV7-8
CATSGGGIVTYGYTF | TRBV6-5
CASSVVYTVLAGGSYEQYF | TRBV9
CASSFQGTAYEQYF | TRBV5-5
CASSQRQGTGGNTIYF | TRBV3-1/TRBV3-2
CASSQGQGLNQPQHF | TRBV5-4
CASSARIGGKGYGYTF | TRBV9
CASSLEAAYEQYF | TRBV12-3/TRBV12-4
CAWRGLALLEQFF | TRBV30
CASSLHVGRAEAFF | TRBV5-1
CASSWGGQAYNEQFF | TRBV5-1
CAAGTYTNTGELFF | TRBV30
CASSLGLDRTDTQYF | TRBV7-9
CASRADGGWKLFF | TRBV2
CSVEDWAGEAADTQYF | TRBV29-1
CASSGPDRYGYTF | TRBV19
CASSLAAGVEKLLF | TRBV5-1
CASSWGQGGTDTQYF | TRBV7-8
CASSLGGLNTEAFF | TRBV19
CASSFGTRVNTGELFF | TRBV9
CASGDPPGQPQHF | TRBV2
CASSLQGASQPQHF | TRBV27
CASSLVGVRGDQPQHF | TRBV7-9
CATSRRGGAEQYF | TRBV24-1
CASNPEGVGGYTF | TRBV6-1
CAISRTVNSPLHF | TRBV10-3
CASSDLAGASYEQYF | TRBV6-2/TRBV6-3
CASSLGTNYEQYF | TRBV19
CASSLRPRSNYGYTF | TRBV5-1
CASSFSTGSQPQHF | TRBV5-5
CASSYFASEQFF | TRBV6-2/TRBV6-3
CASSLVGQSIYEQYF | TRBV28
CASSPIRAGRLYNEQFF | TRBV18
CASSYGTPGVNEQFF | TRBV6-2/TRBV6-3
CASSSGQGGFF | TRBV7-7
CASSWKENTEAFF | TRBV7-9
CAISASSARMGTGELFF | TRBV10-3
CAWRSTGVNYGYTF | TRBV30
CATESRVMNTEAFF | TRBV19
CASSQGSFQPQHF | TRBV4-1
CASNLYGDSPDTQYF | TRBV28
CSVEAGGGNTIYF | TRBV29-1
CASSLMGGARGGYTF | TRBV28
CASSYDLGVNTEAFF | TRBV6-5
CASSRGSSGINNEQFF | TRBV7-3
CASSHRLGTGELFF | TRBV7-2
CASSPSHRGKYGYTF | TRBV7-3